This T cell receptor beta chain was recorded in a study of post-analysis software for immune sequencing data. Overall study: Recorded disease courses covered relapsing-remitting, secondary progressive and progressive-relapsing multiple sclerosis. Some patients had no subtype annotation.

Germline values: CDR1 DFQATT, CDR2 SNEGSKA (reference sequence). V lost 0 bases and J lost 1, with 13 bases in between. CDR3 length equals 15 residues. General study results and limits: Comparison of patients with controls showed about 5 TRBV segments more frequent in patients, TRBV5-6, TRBV5-1 and TRBV20-1 among them.

For this clonotype: The antigen is not known.

Unique molecular identifiers were carried by the TCR beta cDNA libraries. It was from about 0.98 to 11 million T cells that some 460,000 cDNA molecules came. TCRdb re-called the PCR reads with MiXCR, one entry per CDR3 protein. The sample lists 400,000 to 500,000 distinct CDR3 sequences; approximately 39% were seen once. The chain is built from TRBV20-1 and TRBJ2-7; a possible D gene is TRBD1 (6 bases). Sequenced sample: blood. This sequence originates from a girl aged 2 to 9 with multiple sclerosis. The CDR3 bases are TGCAGTGCTAGAGAAGAGGCCCAGGGGTCCTACGAGCAGTACTTC. It encodes CSAREEAQGSYEQYF.